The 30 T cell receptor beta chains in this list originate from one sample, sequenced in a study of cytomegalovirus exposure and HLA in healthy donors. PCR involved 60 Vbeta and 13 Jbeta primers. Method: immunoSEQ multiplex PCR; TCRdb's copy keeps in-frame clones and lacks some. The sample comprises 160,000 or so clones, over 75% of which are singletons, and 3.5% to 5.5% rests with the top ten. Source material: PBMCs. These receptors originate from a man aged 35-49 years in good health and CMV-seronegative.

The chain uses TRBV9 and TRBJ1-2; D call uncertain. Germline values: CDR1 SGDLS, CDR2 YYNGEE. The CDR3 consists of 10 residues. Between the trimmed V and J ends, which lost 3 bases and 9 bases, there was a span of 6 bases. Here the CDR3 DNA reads TGTGCCAGCAGCGGTAGCCGCTACACCTTC. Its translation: CASSGSRYTF. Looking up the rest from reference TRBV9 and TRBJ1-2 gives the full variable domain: DSGVTQTPKHLITATGQRVTLRCSPRSGDLSVYWYQQSLDQGLQFLIQYYNGEERAKGNILERFSAQQFPDLHSELNLSSLELGDSALYFCASSGSRYTFGSGTRLTVV.

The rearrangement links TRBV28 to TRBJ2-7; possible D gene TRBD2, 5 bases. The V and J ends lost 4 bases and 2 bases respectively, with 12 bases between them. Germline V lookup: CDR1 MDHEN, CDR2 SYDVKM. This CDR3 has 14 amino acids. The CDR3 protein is CASSSRGLTYEQYF. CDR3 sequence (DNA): TGTGCCAGCAGTTCTAGAGGGCTAACCTACGAGCAGTACTTC.

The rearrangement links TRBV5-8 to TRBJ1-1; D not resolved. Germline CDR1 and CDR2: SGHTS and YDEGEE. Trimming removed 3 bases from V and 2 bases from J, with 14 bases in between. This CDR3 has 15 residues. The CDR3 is CASSWKEAANTEAFF. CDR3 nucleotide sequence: TGTGCCAGCAGCTGGAAAGAGGCTGCCAACACTGAAGCTTTCTTT.

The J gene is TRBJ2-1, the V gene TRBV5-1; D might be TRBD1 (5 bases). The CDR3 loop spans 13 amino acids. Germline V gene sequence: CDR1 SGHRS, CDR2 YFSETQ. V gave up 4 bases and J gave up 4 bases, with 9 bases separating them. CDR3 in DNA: TGCGCCAGCAGCCCGGACATATACAATGAGCAGTTCTTC. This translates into CASSPDIYNEQFF.

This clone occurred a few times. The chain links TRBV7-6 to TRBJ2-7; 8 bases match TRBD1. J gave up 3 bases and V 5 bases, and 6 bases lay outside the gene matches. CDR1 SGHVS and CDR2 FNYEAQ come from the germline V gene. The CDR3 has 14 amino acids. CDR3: CASSPPDRDYEQYF. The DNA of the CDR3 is TGTGCCAGCAGCCCGCCGGACAGGGACTACGAGCAGTACTTC.

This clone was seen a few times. In DNA, the CDR3 is TGTGCCAGCAGCCAACCGGGGGGGCTTGGCTACACCTTC. Amino acid sequence: CASSQPGGLGYTF. The V call is TRBV7-2, the J call TRBJ1-2; TRBD1 is a possible D gene (6 bases). V was clipped by 5 bases and J by 7 bases, with 14 bases between them. The germline V gene encodes CDR1 SGHTA and CDR2 FQGNSA. The CDR3 sequence is 13 residues long.

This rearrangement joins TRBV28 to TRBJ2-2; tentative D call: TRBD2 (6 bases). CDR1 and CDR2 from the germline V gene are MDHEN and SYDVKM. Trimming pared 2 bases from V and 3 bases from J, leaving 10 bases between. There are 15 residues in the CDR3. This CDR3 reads CASSLGGADTGELFF. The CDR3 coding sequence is TGTGCCAGCAGTTTAGGAGGGGCCGACACCGGGGAGCTGTTTTTT.

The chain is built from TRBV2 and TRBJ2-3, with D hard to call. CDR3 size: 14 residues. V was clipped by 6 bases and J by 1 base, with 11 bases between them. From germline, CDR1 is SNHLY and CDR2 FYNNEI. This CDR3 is CASRRYEGTDTQYF. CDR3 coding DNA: TGTGCCAGCAGGAGGTATGAGGGCACAGATACGCAGTATTTT.

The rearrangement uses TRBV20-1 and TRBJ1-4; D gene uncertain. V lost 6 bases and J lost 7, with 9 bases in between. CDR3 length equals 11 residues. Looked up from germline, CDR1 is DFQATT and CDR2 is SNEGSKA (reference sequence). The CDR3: CSAPHGEKLFF. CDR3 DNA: TGCAGTGCCCCCCACGGTGAAAAACTGTTTTTT.

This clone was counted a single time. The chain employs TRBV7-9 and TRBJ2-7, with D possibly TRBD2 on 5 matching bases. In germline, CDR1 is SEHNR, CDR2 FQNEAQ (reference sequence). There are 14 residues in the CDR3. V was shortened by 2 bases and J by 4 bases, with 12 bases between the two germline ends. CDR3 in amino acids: CASSLSRGLYEQYF. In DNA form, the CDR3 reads TGTGCCAGCAGCTTATCGAGAGGGTTATACGAGCAGTACTTC.

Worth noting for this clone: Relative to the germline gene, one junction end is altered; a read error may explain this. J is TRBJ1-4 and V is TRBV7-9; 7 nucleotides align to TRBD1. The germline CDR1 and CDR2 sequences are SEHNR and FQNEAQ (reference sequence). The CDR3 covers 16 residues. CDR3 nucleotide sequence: TGTTCCAGCAGCCGACAAACAGGGGTTTCGAATGAAAAACTGTTTTTT. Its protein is CSSSRQTGVSNEKLFF.

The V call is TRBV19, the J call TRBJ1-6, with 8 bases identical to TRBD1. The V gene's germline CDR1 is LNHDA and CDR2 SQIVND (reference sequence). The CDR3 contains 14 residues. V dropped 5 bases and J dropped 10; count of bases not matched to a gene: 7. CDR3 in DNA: TGTGCCAGTAGTGTCTACAGGGGGGGCTCACCCCTCCACTTT. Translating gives CASSVYRGGSPLHF. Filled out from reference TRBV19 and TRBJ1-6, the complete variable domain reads DGGITQSPKYLFRKEGQNVTLSCEQNLNHDAMYWYRQDPGQGLRLIYYSQIVNDFQKGDIAEGYSVSREKKESFPLTVTSAQKNPTAFYLCASSVYRGGSPLHFGNGTRLTVT.

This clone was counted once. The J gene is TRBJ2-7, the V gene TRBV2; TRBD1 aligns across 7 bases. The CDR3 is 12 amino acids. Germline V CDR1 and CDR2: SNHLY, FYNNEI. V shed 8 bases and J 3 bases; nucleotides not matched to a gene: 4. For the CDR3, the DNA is TGTGCCAGCTCCGGGACAGACTACGAGCAGTACTTC. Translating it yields CASSGTDYEQYF.

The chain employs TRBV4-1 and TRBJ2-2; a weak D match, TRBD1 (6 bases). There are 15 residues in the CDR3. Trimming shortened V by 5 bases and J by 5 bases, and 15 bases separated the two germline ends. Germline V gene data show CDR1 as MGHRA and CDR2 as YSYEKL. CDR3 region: CASSGTGLGTGELFF. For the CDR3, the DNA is TGCGCCAGCAGCGGTACAGGGTTAGGGACCGGGGAGCTGTTTTTT.

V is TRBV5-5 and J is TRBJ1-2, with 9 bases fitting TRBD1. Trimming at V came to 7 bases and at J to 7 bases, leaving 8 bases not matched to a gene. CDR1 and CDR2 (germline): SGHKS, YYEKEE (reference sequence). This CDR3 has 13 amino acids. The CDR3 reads CASGGQGSTGYTF. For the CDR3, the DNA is TGTGCCAGCGGGGGACAGGGTTCAACTGGCTACACCTTC. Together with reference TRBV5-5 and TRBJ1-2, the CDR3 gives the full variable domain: DAGVTQSPTHLIKTRGQQVTLRCSPISGHKSVSWYQQVLGQGPQFIFQYYEKEERGRGNFPDRFSARQFPNYSSELNVNALLLGDSALYLCASGGQGSTGYTFGSGTRLTVV.

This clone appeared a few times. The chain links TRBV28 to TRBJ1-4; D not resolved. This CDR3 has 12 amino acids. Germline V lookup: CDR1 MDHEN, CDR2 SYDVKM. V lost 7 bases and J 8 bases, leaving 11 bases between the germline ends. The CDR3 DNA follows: TGTGCCAGCAATAGGAGAGACGAAAAACTGTTTTTT. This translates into CASNRRDEKLFF.

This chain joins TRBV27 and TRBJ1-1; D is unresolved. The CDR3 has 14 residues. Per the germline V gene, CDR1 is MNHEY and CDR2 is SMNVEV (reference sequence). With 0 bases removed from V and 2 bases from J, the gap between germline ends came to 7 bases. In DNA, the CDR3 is TGTGCCAGCAGTTTATCGGCCCCTAACACTGAAGCTTTCTTT. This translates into CASSLSAPNTEAFF.

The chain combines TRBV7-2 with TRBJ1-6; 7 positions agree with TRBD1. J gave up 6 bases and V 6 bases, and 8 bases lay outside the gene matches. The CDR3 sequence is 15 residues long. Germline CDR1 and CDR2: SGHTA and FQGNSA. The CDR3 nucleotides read TGTGCCAGCAGGGCTACGGGACAGTTTAATTCACCCCTCCACTTT. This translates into CASRATGQFNSPLHF.

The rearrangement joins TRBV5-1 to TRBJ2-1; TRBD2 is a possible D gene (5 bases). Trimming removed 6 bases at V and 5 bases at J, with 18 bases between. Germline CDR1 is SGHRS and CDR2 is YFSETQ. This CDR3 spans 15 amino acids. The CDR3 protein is CASTSGSGDNNEQFF. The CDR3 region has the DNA TGCGCCAGCACCTCGGGGTCCGGCGATAACAATGAGCAGTTCTTC.

Here the CDR3 DNA reads TGTGCCAGCACTCAGGAAAACGTGAACACTGAAGCTTTCTTT. This gives the protein CASTQENVNTEAFF. The J gene is TRBJ1-1, the V gene TRBV2; D unresolved. Trimming left V 7 bases short and J 0 bases short, with 12 bases between. The germline gives CDR1 SNHLY, CDR2 FYNNEI. CDR3 size: 14 residues.

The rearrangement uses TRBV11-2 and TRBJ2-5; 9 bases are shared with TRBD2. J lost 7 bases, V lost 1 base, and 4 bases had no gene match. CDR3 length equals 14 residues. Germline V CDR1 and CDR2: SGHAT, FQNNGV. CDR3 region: CASSLGGGAGTQYF. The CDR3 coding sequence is TGTGCCAGCAGCTTAGGCGGGGGGGCTGGGACCCAGTACTTC.

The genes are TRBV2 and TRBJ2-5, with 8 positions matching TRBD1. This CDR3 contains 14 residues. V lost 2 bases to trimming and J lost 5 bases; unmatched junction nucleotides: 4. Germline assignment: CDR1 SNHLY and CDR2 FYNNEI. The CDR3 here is CASSERTGWETQYF. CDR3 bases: TGTGCCAGCAGTGAAAGGACAGGGTGGGAGACCCAGTACTTC.

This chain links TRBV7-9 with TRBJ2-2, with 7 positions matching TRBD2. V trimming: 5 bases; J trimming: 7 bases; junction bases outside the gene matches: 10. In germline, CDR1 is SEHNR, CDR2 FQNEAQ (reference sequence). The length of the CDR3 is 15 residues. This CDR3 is CASSPSGITVGELFF. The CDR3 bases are TGTGCCAGCAGCCCTAGCGGAATAACTGTCGGGGAGCTGTTTTTT.

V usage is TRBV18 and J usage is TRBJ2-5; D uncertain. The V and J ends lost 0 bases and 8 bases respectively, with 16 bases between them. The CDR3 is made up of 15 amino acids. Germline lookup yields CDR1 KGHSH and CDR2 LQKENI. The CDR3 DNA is TGTGCCAGCTCACCACCGTCTGCCCAGGCTGAAACCCAGTACTTC. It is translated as CASSPPSAQAETQYF.

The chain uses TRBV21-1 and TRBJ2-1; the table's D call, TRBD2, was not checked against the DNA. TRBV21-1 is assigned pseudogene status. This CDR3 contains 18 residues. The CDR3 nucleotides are TGTGCCAGCAGCAAAGTTTTTGTTCAAGCGGGGGGACGCAATGAGCAGTTCTTC. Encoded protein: CASSKVFVQAGGRNEQFF.

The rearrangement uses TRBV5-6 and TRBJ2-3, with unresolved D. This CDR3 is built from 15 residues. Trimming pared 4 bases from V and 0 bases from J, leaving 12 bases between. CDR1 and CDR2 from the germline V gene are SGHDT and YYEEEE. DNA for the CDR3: TGTGCCAGCAGCCCTGACAACCCTAGCACAGATACGCAGTATTTT. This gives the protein CASSPDNPSTDTQYF.

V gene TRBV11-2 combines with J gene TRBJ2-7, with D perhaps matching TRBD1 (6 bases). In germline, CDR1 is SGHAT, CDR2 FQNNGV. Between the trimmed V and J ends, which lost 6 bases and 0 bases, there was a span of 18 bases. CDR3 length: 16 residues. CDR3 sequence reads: CASSSIGGQSSYEQYF. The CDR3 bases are TGTGCCAGCAGTTCAATCGGAGGACAGAGCTCCTACGAGCAGTACTTC.

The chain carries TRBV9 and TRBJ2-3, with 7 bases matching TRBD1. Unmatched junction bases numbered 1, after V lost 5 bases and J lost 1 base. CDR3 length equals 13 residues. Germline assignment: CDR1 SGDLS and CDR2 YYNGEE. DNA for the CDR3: TGTGCCAGCAGTACAGGGGGCACAGATACGCAGTATTTT. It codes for CASSTGGTDTQYF.

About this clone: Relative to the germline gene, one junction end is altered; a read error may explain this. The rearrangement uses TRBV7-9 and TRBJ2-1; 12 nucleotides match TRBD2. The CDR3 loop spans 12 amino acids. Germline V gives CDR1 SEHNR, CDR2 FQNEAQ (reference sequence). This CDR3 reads CASSLAGGRLFF. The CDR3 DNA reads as TGTGCCAGCAGCCTAGCGGGGGGGCGACTGTTCTTC. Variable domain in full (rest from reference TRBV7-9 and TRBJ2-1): DTGVSQNPRHKITKRGQNVTFRCDPISEHNRLYWYRQTLGQGPEFLTYFQNEAQLEKSRLLSDRFSAERPKGSFSTLEIQRTEQGDSAMYLCASSLAGGRLFFGPGTRLTVL.

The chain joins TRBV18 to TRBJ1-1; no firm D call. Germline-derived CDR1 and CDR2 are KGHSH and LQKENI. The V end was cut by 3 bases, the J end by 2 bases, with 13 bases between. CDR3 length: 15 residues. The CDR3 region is CASSPVRSQNTEAFF. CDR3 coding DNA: TGTGCCAGCTCACCGGTACGGAGCCAAAACACTGAAGCTTTCTTT.